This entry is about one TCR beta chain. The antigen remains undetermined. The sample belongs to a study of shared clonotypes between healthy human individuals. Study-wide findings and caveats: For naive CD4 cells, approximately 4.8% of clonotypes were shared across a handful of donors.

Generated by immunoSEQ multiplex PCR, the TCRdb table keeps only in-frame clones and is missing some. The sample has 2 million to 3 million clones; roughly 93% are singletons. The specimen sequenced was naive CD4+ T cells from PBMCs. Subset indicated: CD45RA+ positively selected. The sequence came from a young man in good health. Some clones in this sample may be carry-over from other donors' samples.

In DNA form, the CDR3 reads TGCGCCAGCAGTGATGGACAGGGGCCCCAAGAGACCCAGTACTTC. It encodes CASSDGQGPQETQYF. This sequence joins TRBV10-1 and TRBJ2-5; 9 positions match TRBD1. V shed 3 bases and J 1 base; nucleotides not matched to a gene: 3. The V gene's germline CDR1 is WNHNN and CDR2 SYGVQD (reference sequence). The CDR3 sequence is 15 residues long.